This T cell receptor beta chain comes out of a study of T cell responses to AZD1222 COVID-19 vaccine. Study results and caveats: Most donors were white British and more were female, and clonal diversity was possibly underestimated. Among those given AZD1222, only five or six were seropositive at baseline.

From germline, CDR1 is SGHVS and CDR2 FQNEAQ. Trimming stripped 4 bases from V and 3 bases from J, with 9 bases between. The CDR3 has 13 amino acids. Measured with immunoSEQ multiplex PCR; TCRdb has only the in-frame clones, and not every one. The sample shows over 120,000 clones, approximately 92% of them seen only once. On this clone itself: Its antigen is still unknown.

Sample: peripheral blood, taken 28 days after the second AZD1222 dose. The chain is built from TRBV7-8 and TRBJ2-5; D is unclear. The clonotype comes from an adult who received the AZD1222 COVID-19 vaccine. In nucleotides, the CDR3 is TGTGCCAGCAGCTCCAGAGTAGAAGAGACCCAGTACTTC. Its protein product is CASSSRVEETQYF.